One and the same sample provided the 32 T cell receptor beta chains below, sequenced in a study of breast tumors, draining lymph nodes, adjacent tissues listed by TCRdb under 2016. Libraries were made using multiplex PCR. Sequencing was performed on an Illumina HiSeq 2000. TCRdb reworked the public reads: Q25 trimming with fastp, MiXCR clone assembly, productive beta chains retained. When rows share a CDR3 protein, they turn into one entry using the most common DNA and genes. Recorded for this sample are tens of thousands of distinct CDR3 sequences; roughly 28% of them occurred a single time. The top ten clonotypes cover over 7.5% of the sample. Lymph node samples were obtained from the axillary draining lymph nodes of breast cancer patients. The source material was axillary lymph node tissue. Source of these receptors: a female donor with breast cancer. Some clones in this sample may be carry-over from other donors' samples.

A note on this clonotype: Given a much more abundant clone one base away, this may be a read error. The CDR3 loop reads CSASRGGEQAYGYTF. CDR3 nucleotide sequence: TGCAGTGCTAGTAGGGGTGGGGAACAGGCCTATGGCTACACCTTC. The chain recombines TRBV20-1 with TRBJ1-2; possible D gene TRBD1, 5 bases. This CDR3 comprises 15 residues. V was trimmed by 3 bases and J by 4 bases, leaving 18 bases between them. Germline-derived CDR1 and CDR2 are DFQATT and SNEGSKA (reference sequence).

This clonotype turned up a few times. A read error may explain this, as a much larger clone is one base away. The rearrangement joins TRBV6-5 to TRBJ1-2; D remains ambiguous. Trimming cost V 6 bases and J 7 bases, with 21 bases left between them. The germline gives CDR1 MNHEY, CDR2 SVGAGI. The CDR3 has 15 residues. Here the CDR3 DNA reads TGTGCCAGCAGGCACGGAGGTATTCGTTCGAGTGGCTACACCTTC. The encoded protein is CASRHGGIRSSGYTF.

Points on this clonotype: A read error may be the cause here, since a much bigger clone is one base away. This sequence joins TRBV5-8 and TRBJ1-1; D perhaps matches TRBD1 (5 bases). The CDR3 is made up of 13 amino acids. Germline CDR1 is SGHTS and CDR2 is YDEGEE. CDR3 DNA sequence: TGTACCAGCACCACAGACAGATACACTGAAGCTTTCTTT. Its protein is CTSTTDRYTEAFF.

V gene TRBV20-1 combines with J gene TRBJ2-7; 8 bases fit TRBD1. The CDR3 extends over 15 amino acids. Germline V lookup: CDR1 DFQATT, CDR2 SNEGSKA (reference sequence). V was pared by 3 bases and J by 2 bases, with 9 bases of the junction left unmatched. The CDR3 DNA reads as TGCAGTGCTAGTCGGACAGGGTACAATGCCTACGAGCAGTACTTC. Encoded protein: CSASRTGYNAYEQYF.

The chain carries TRBV10-3 and TRBJ1-3; no definite D call. Germline CDR1 is ENHRY and CDR2 is SYGVKD. With 4 bases removed from V and 4 bases from J, the gap between germline ends came to 14 bases. This CDR3 spans 15 amino acids. The CDR3 spells CAISAGQFYGNTIYF. Here the CDR3 DNA reads TGTGCCATCAGTGCCGGGCAGTTTTACGGAAACACCATATATTTT.

Many counts were recorded for this clonotype. The chain combines TRBV3-1 with TRBJ1-6, with TRBD1 matching over 7 bases. In germline, CDR1 is LGHDT, CDR2 YNNKEL (reference sequence). V dropped 6 bases and J dropped 7; count of bases not matched to a gene: 6. This CDR3 has 14 amino acids. CDR3 DNA sequence: TGTGCCAGCAGACGTGGGACAGCGAATTCACCCCTCCACTTT. Residues: CASRRGTANSPLHF.

This clonotype was seen ten or more times. V gene TRBV5-1 combines with J gene TRBJ2-3; 9 bases agree with TRBD2. J was trimmed by 5 bases and V by 0 bases; bases with no gene match: 10. This CDR3 region has 17 residues. CDR1 and CDR2 (germline): SGHRS, YFSETQ. The CDR3 nucleotides read TGCGCCAGCAGCTTGGAGAGTCGCGGGAGGGCCAGAGATACGCAGTATTTT. This gives the protein CASSLESRGRARDTQYF.

This clonotype appeared many times. This sequence joins TRBV30 and TRBJ2-2, with 8 bases identical to TRBD2. The CDR3 extends over 19 amino acids. CDR1 is GTSNPN, CDR2 SVGIG, per germline (reference sequence). V shed 4 bases, J shed 0 bases, and the junction held 16 bases outside the gene matches. Here the CDR3 reads CAWTPLRTSSFANTGELFF. The CDR3, as DNA: TGTGCCTGGACCCCCCTTCGGACTAGCTCCTTCGCGAACACCGGGGAGCTGTTTTTT.

This clonotype has a count of ten or more. The CDR3 coding sequence is TGCGCCAGCAGCGTAGCGGGAGGGGTCACCGGGGAGCTGTTTTTT. As protein: CASSVAGGVTGELFF. The genes are TRBV5-1 and TRBJ2-2; TRBD2 agrees at 11 bases. Trimming cost V 4 bases and J 4 bases; bases outside gene matches: 3. The germline V gene encodes CDR1 SGHRS and CDR2 YFSETQ. This CDR3 region has 15 residues.

This clonotype was detected ten times or more. The chain employs TRBV19 and TRBJ1-5, with D possibly matching TRBD1 (6 bases). This CDR3 spans 15 amino acids. The ends were cut back, 1 base at V and 7 bases at J, with 14 bases in the middle. In germline, CDR1 is LNHDA, CDR2 SQIVND (reference sequence). DNA for the CDR3: TGTGCCAGTAGTATAGGCTCCAGGGGACAACAGCCCCAGCATTTT. It encodes CASSIGSRGQQPQHF.

Concerning this clonotype itself: This could be a read error, since a much larger clone is one nucleotide away. The V call is TRBV12-3 or TRBV12-4, the J call TRBJ2-7; 8 bases are shared with TRBD2. The V and J ends lost 6 bases and 3 bases, in that order; junction bases with no gene match: 7. The CDR3 extends over 14 amino acids. The CDR3 coding sequence is TGTGCCAGCAGCCACAGCGGGAGACGCTACGAGCAGTACTTC. This gives the protein CASSHSGRRYEQYF.

This clonotype showed up many times. The chain joins TRBV27 to TRBJ1-6; no clear D. There are 12 residues in the CDR3. Germline V gene sequence: CDR1 MNHEY, CDR2 SMNVEV (reference sequence). The V and J ends lost 4 bases and 10 bases respectively, with 8 bases between them. CDR3 nucleotide sequence: TGTGCCAGCAGTTCTTCAGCGTCACCCCTCCACTTT. It yields the protein CASSSSASPLHF.

Ten or more counts support this clonotype. The rearrangement links TRBV4-2 to TRBJ1-2; D not resolved. V was trimmed by 1 base and J by 7 bases, leaving 4 bases between them. This CDR3 spans 11 amino acids. Germline CDR1 and CDR2: LGHNA and YNFKEQ. The CDR3 nucleotides read TGTGCCAGCAGCCAAGGTTTTGGCTACACCTTC. It is translated as CASSQGFGYTF.

Comments on this clonotype: Compared with germline, one end of the junction differs, possibly owing to a read error. CDR3 protein: CNARVAGVGTGELFF. As DNA, the CDR3 is TGCAATGCTAGAGTAGCGGGAGTAGGAACCGGGGAGCTGTTCTTT. The chain carries TRBV20-1 and TRBJ2-2; 9 bases fit TRBD2. Looked up from germline, CDR1 is DFQATT and CDR2 is SNEGSKA (reference sequence). This CDR3 is built from 15 residues.

This clonotype has a count of ten or more. V is TRBV30 and J is TRBJ2-1; 9 nucleotides align to TRBD2. Trimming took 0 bases from V and 8 from J; bases not matched to a gene: 5. This CDR3 contains 14 residues. The germline CDR1 and CDR2 sequences are GTSNPN and SVGIG (reference sequence). The CDR3 spells CAWSVTSGSDEQFF. The CDR3 DNA sequence: TGTGCCTGGAGTGTAACTAGCGGGTCTGATGAGCAGTTCTTC.

The chain is built from TRBV20-1 and TRBJ2-1; 8 bases line up with TRBD2. V lost 0 bases, J lost 4 bases, and 17 bases stayed unmatched. Germline lookup yields CDR1 DFQATT and CDR2 SNEGSKA (reference sequence). The CDR3 spans 19 residues. The CDR3 bases are TGCAGTGCTAGAGACTGGTCTAGCGGGCCCTTCGCCCTTTACAATGAGCAGTTCTTC. As protein: CSARDWSSGPFALYNEQFF.

Many counts were recorded for this clonotype. The V and J genes are TRBV5-1 and TRBJ1-2; 8 bases agree with TRBD1. The V gene end was trimmed by 0 bases and the J gene end by 2 bases; junction bases not matched to a gene: 0. Germline V gene sequence: CDR1 SGHRS, CDR2 YFSETQ. This CDR3 contains 14 residues. The CDR3 coding sequence is TGCGCCAGCAGCTTGGACAGGGGGAACTATGGCTACACCTTC. Amino acid sequence: CASSLDRGNYGYTF.

The chain recombines TRBV20-1 with TRBJ2-1; D not certain. The CDR3 has 14 amino acids. In germline, CDR1 is DFQATT, CDR2 SNEGSKA (reference sequence). The V end lost 0 bases, the J end lost 9 bases, and 15 bases lay between the germline ends. The CDR3 nucleotides are TGCAGTGCTAGAGATCGGAGAGTATGGACTGAGCAGTTCTTC. This encodes CSARDRRVWTEQFF.

V usage is TRBV6-2 or TRBV6-3 and J usage is TRBJ2-3, with 8 nucleotides matching TRBD2. Trimming at V came to 11 bases and at J to 0 bases, leaving 7 bases not matched to a gene. Germline V CDR1 and CDR2: MNHEY, SVGEGT. This CDR3 spans 14 amino acids. The CDR3: CACGRTRSTDTQYF. In DNA form, the CDR3 reads TGTGCCTGCGGGAGGACGAGGAGCACAGATACGCAGTATTTT.

This clonotype was seen many times. The rearrangement uses TRBV7-8 and TRBJ1-4; 8 bases line up with TRBD1. Germline V gene data show CDR1 as SGHVS and CDR2 as FQNEAQ. The V segment lost 5 bases and the J segment 5 bases; nucleotides outside the gene matches: 7. This CDR3 is 15 amino acids long. The CDR3 DNA reads as TGTGCCAGCAGCCCCGGACAGGGCGGAAATGAAAAACTGTTTTTT. Translating it yields CASSPGQGGNEKLFF.

Points on this clonotype: A much larger clone differs from this one at a single base, so this may be a read error. The CDR3 does not end in the conserved phenylalanine or tryptophan, so this is likely a read error. The chain carries TRBV19 and TRBJ2-5; the D is unclear. The CDR3 covers 11 residues. V lost 5 bases and J lost 7, with 8 bases in between. The germline V gene has CDR1 LNHDA and CDR2 SQIVND (reference sequence). Here the CDR3 reads CASSQEGTQYL. CDR3 bases: TGTGCCAGTAGTCAGGAAGGGACCCAGTACCTC.

The genes are TRBV2 and TRBJ2-7, with 9 bases that match TRBD1. The CDR3 is 12 amino acids. Germline V CDR1 and CDR2: SNHLY, FYNNEI. Trimming took 9 bases from V and 3 from J; bases not matched to a gene: 3. The CDR3 DNA is TGTGCCAGTCAGGACAGGGGCTACGAGCAGTACTTC. This sequence encodes CASQDRGYEQYF.

Regarding this clonotype: A much larger clone lies a single base off, so this may be a read error. The chain couples TRBV12-3 or TRBV12-4 to TRBJ2-5; no firm D call. Trimming took 3 bases from V and 4 from J, leaving 6 bases between them. There are 12 residues in the CDR3. The CDR3 DNA reads as TGTGCCAGCAGTTTCGGCGGAGAGACCCAGTACTTC. Amino acid sequence: CASSFGGETQYF.

This clonotype was observed at least ten times. V is TRBV11-2 and J is TRBJ1-4; no clear D gene. CDR1 is SGHAT and CDR2 is FQNNGV in the germline V gene. The CDR3 spans 16 residues. The V gene lost 2 bases and the J gene lost 0 bases, with 10 bases spanning the gap. CDR3 nucleotides: TGTGCCAGCAGCTTAATTCAGGCCGCAACTAATGAAAAACTGTTTTTT. This encodes CASSLIQAATNEKLFF.

The chain links TRBV6-5 to TRBJ1-1; D unclear. Trimming shortened V by 8 bases and J by 3 bases, and 13 bases separated the two germline ends. CDR1 MNHEY and CDR2 SVGAGI come from the germline V gene. The CDR3 totals 13 residues. The CDR3 sequence: CASRQGPHTEAFF. CDR3 nucleotide sequence: TGTGCCAGCCGCCAAGGCCCACACACTGAAGCTTTCTTT.

The V call is TRBV20-1, the J call TRBJ2-3; 13 bases line up with TRBD2. The CDR3 is 15 amino acids. Germline loops: CDR1 DFQATT, CDR2 SNEGSKA (reference sequence). V gave up 3 bases and J gave up 6 bases; unmatched junction bases: 6. The chain's CDR3 is CSARAGTSGTDTQYF. The CDR3 coding sequence is TGCAGTGCTAGGGCCGGGACTAGCGGGACTGATACGCAGTATTTT.

The chain combines TRBV7-9 with TRBJ1-1, with D possibly TRBD1 on 5 matching bases. The CDR3 sequence is 14 residues long. Trimming removed 4 bases at V and 8 bases at J, with 17 bases between. Germline V gene sequence: CDR1 SEHNR, CDR2 FQNEAQ (reference sequence). Written as DNA, the CDR3 is TGTGCCAGCAGCTGGGGCTTCGGCGACTCCGAAGCTTTCTTT. Residues: CASSWGFGDSEAFF.

Comments on this clonotype: The junction and the germline gene differ at one end; a read error may be behind it. The chain combines TRBV2 with TRBJ1-5, with a tentative D call TRBD1 (5 bases). The CDR3 consists of 14 residues. Per germline, CDR1 SNHLY and CDR2 FYNNEI. CDR3 sequence reads: CASNYDSSNQPQHF. The CDR3 bases are TGTGCCAGCAATTATGACAGCAGCAATCAGCCCCAACATTTT. Filled out from reference TRBV2 and TRBJ1-5, the complete variable domain reads EPEVTQTPSHQVTQMGQEVILRCVPISNHLYFYWYRQILGQKVEFLVSFYNNEISEKSEIFDDQFSVERPDGSNFTLKIRSTKLEDSAMYFCASNYDSSNQPQHFGDGTRLSIL.

This clonotype was seen at least ten times. V usage is TRBV5-6 and J usage is TRBJ2-4; D gene unclear. The CDR3 runs 15 residues. Per germline, CDR1 SGHDT and CDR2 YYEEEE. The V gene lost 4 bases and the J gene lost 0 bases, with 11 bases spanning the gap. CDR3 region: CASSALELAKNIQYF. CDR3 in DNA: TGTGCCAGCAGCGCCCTTGAACTAGCCAAAAACATTCAGTACTTC.

The table lists this clonotype with many counts. The gene calls are TRBV6-1 and TRBJ2-5, with 10 positions matching TRBD1. V trimming: 6 bases; J trimming: 5 bases; junction bases outside the gene matches: 3. Germline CDR1 MNHNS, CDR2 SASEGT. This CDR3 is built from 13 residues. CDR3 protein: CASRGQGRETQYF. The CDR3 nucleotides are TGTGCCAGCAGGGGACAGGGGCGGGAGACCCAGTACTTC.

On this clonotype: One end of the junction varies from germline; a read error may be responsible. This rearrangement joins TRBV6-2 or TRBV6-3 to TRBJ2-1, with TRBD2 matching over 9 bases. Germline-derived CDR1 and CDR2 are MNHEY and SVGEGT. This CDR3 has 19 residues. The CDR3 loop reads CASSHSGLTSGFSYNEQFF. CDR3 nucleotide sequence: TGTGCCAGCAGTCACTCGGGGTTAACTAGCGGGTTTTCCTACAATGAGCAGTTCTTC.

This clonotype has ten or more counts. As DNA, the CDR3 is TGTGCCAGCAGCGGGACAGCTAACTATGGCTACACCTTC. It specifies CASSGTANYGYTF. This chain connects TRBV9 to TRBJ1-2, with D perhaps matching TRBD1 (6 bases). Germline V gene data show CDR1 as SGDLS and CDR2 as YYNGEE. The CDR3 is 13 residues long. The V end was cut by 3 bases, the J end by 0 bases, with 6 bases between.